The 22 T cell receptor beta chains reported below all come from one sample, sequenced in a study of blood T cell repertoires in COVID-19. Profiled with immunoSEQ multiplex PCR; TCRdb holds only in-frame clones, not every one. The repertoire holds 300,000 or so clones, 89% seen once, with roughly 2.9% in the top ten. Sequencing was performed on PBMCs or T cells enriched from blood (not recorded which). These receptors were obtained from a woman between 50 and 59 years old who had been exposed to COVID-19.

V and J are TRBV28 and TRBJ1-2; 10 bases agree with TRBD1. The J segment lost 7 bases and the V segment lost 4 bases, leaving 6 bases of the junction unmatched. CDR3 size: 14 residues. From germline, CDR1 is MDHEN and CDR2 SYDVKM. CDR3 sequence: CASSSTGTGVGYTF. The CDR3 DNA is TGTGCCAGCAGTTCTACGGGGACAGGGGTTGGCTACACCTTC.

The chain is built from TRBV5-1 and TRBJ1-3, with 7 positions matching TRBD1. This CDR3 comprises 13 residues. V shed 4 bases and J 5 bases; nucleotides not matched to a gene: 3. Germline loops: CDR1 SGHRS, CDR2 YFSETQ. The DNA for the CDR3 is TGCGCCAGCAGCGAGGACAGGCGAAACACCATATATTTT. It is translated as CASSEDRRNTIYF.

CDR3 DNA: TGTGCCAGCAGTCCACGGACAGGGTCATATGAGCAGTTCTTC. Its protein is CASSPRTGSYEQFF. This rearrangement joins TRBV6-6 to TRBJ2-1; the match to TRBD1 covers 8 bases. CDR1 is MNHNY, CDR2 SVGAGI, per germline (reference sequence). Unmatched junction bases numbered 8, after V lost 5 bases and J lost 8 bases. The CDR3 contains 14 residues.

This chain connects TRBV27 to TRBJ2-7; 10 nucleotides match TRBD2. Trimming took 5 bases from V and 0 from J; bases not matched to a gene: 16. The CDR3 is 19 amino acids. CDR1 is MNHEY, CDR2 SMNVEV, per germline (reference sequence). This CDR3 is CASSPGGVAGGPSSYEQYF. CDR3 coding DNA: TGTGCCAGCAGTCCCGGCGGGGTAGCGGGGGGACCCTCCTCCTACGAGCAGTACTTC.

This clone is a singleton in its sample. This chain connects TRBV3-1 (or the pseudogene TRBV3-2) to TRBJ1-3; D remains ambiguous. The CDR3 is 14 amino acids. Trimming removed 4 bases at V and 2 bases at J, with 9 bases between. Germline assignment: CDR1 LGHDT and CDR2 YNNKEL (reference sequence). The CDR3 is CASSRSRPGNTIYF. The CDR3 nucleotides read TGTGCCAGCAGCCGGAGTAGGCCTGGAAACACCATATATTTT.

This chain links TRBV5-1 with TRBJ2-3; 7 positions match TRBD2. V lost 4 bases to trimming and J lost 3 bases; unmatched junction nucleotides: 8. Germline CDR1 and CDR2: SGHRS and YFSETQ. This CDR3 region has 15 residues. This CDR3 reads CASSPAGTGTDTQYF. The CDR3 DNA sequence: TGCGCCAGCAGCCCAGCGGGGACGGGGACAGATACGCAGTATTTT.

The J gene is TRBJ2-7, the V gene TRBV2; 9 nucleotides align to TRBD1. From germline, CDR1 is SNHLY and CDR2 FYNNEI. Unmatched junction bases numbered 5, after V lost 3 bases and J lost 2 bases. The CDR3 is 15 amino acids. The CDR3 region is CASSDGTGYTYEQYF. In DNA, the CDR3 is TGTGCCAGCAGTGATGGGACAGGGTACACCTACGAGCAGTACTTC.

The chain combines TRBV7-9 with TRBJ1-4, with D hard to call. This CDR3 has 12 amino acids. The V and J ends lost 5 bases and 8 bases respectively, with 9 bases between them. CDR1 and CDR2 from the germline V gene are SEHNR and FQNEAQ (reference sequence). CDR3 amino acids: CASSPQKEKLFF. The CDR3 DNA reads TGTGCCAGCAGCCCCCAGAAGGAAAAACTGTTTTTT.

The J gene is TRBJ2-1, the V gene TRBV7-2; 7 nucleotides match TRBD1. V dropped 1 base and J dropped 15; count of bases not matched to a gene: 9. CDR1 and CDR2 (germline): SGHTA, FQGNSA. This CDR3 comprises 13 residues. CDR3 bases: TGTGCCAGCAGCTTAGTTGGGACAGCCTCCCGGTTCTTC. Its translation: CASSLVGTASRFF.

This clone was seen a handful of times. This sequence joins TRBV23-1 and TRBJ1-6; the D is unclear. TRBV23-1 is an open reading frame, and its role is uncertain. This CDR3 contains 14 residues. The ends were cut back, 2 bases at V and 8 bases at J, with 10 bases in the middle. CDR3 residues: CASSQASRDSPLHF. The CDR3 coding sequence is TGCGCCAGCAGTCAAGCTTCGCGGGATTCACCCCTCCACTTT.

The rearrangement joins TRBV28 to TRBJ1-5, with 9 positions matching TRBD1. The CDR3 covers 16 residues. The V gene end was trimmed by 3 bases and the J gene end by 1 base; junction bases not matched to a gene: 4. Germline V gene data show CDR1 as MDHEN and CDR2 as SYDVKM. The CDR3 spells CASSFGTGRSNQPQHF. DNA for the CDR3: TGTGCCAGCAGTTTCGGGACAGGGAGAAGCAATCAGCCCCAGCATTTT.

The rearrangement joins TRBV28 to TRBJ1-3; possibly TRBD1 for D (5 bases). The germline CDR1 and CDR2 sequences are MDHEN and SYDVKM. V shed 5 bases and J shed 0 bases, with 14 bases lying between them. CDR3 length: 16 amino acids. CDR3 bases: TGTGCCAGCAGTCCTTCCGGGACTGTCTCTGGAAACACCATATATTTT. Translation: CASSPSGTVSGNTIYF.

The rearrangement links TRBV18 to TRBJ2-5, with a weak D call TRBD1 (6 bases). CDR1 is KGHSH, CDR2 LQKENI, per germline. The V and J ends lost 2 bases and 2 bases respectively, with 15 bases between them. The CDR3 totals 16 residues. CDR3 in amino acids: CASSPNWDMGQETQYF. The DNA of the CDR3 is TGTGCCAGCTCACCAAACTGGGACATGGGACAAGAGACCCAGTACTTC. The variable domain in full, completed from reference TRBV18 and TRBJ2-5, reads NAGVMQNPRHLVRRRGQEARLRCSPMKGHSHVYWYRQLPEEGLKFMVYLQKENIIDESGMPKERFSAEFPKEGPSILRIQQVVRGDSAAYFCASSPNWDMGQETQYFGPGTRLLVL.

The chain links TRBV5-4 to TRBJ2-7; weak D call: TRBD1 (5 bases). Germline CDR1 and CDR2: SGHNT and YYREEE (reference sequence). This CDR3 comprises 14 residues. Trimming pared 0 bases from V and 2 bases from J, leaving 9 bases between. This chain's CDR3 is CASSLDRWTYEQYF. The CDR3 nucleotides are TGTGCCAGCAGCTTGGACAGGTGGACCTACGAGCAGTACTTC.

The DNA of the CDR3 is TGTGCCAGCAGTCGAGGGGACAGCTCTGGAAACACCATATATTTT. This translates into CASSRGDSSGNTIYF. The chain couples TRBV11-2 to TRBJ1-3, with TRBD1 matching over 7 bases. The CDR3 length is 15 residues. Trimming took 6 bases from V and 0 from J; bases not matched to a gene: 5. In germline, CDR1 is SGHAT, CDR2 FQNNGV.

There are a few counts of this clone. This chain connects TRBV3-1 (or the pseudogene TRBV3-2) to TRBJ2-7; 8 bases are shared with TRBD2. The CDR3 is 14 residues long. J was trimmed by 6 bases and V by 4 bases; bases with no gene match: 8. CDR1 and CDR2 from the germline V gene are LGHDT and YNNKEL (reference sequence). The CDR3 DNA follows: TGTGCCAGCAGCCCCGGGACTAGATCTCGCGAGCAGTACTTC. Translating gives CASSPGTRSREQYF.

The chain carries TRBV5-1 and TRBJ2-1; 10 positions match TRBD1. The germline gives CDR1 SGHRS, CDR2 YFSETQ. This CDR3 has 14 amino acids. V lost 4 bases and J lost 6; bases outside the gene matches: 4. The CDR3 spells CASSPGTGVNEQFF. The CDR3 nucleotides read TGCGCCAGCAGCCCCGGGACAGGGGTCAATGAGCAGTTCTTC.

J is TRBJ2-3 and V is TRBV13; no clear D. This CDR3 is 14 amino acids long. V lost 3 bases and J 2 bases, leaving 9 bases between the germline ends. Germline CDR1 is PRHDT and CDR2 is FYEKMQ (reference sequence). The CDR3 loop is CASSLRGLTDTQYF. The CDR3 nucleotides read TGTGCCAGCAGCTTGCGAGGCCTCACAGATACGCAGTATTTT.

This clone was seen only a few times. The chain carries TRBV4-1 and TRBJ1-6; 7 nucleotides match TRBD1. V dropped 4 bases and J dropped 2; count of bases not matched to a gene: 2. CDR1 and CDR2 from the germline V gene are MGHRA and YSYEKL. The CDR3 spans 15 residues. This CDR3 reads CASSLGQAYNSPLHF. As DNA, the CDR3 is TGCGCCAGCAGCCTAGGACAGGCCTATAATTCACCCCTCCACTTT.

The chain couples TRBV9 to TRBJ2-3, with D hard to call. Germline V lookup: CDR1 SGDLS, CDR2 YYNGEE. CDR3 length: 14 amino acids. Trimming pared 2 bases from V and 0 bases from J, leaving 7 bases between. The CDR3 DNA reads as TGTGCCAGCAGCGTCCTTCCTAGCACAGATACGCAGTATTTT. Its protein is CASSVLPSTDTQYF. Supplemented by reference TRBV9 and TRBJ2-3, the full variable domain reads DSGVTQTPKHLITATGQRVTLRCSPRSGDLSVYWYQQSLDQGLQFLIQYYNGEERAKGNILERFSAQQFPDLHSELNLSSLELGDSALYFCASSVLPSTDTQYFGPGTRLTVL.

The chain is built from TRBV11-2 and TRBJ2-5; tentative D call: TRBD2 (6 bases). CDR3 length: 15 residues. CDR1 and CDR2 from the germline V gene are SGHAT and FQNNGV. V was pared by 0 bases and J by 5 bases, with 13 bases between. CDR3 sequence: CASSLDRTIRETQYF. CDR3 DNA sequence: TGTGCCAGCAGCTTAGATCGGACTATCCGGGAGACCCAGTACTTC.

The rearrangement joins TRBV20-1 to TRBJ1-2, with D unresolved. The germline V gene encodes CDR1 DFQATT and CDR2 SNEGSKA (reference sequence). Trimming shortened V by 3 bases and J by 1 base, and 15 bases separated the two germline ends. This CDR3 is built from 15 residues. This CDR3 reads CSASRVRDYNYGYTF. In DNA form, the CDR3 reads TGCAGTGCTAGTAGGGTCCGGGATTATAACTATGGCTACACCTTC.